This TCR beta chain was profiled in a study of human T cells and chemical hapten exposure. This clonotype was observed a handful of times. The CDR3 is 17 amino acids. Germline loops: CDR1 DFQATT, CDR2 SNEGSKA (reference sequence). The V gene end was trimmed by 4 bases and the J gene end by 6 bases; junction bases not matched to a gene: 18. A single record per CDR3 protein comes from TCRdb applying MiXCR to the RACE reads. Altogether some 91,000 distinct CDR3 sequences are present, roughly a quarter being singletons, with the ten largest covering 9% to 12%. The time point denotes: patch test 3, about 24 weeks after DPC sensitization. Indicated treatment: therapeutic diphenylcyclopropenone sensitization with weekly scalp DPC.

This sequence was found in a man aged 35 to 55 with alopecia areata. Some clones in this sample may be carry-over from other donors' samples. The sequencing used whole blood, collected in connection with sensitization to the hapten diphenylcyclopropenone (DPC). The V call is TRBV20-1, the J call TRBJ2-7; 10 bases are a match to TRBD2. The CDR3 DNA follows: TGCAGTGCTACCTCTAGCGGGACTAGCGCCCGGGGAGGCGAGCAGTACTTC. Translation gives CSATSSGTSARGGEQYF.